The rows below give T cell receptor beta chains drawn from one sample of a study of blood T cell repertoires in COVID-19. TCRdb's copy holds only in-frame clones and misses some; the assay was immunoSEQ multiplex PCR. This sample carries about 200,000 clones, 84% of them seen once, and the ten largest clones take approximately 13%. What was sequenced was peripheral blood. The receptors originated from a human donor in a cohort sampled during active COVID-19. The CDR3 runs from the conserved cysteine through the conserved F or W. A D gene is named only where the DNA matches it firmly. Size is stated for part of the rows, as once, few or many counts, or as a class when the clone is expanded.

d_call,v_call,clone_size,j_call,cdr3_nt,cdr3_aa
-,TRBV18,-,TRBJ1-1,TGTGCCAGCTCACCGCGGACAGTCGGGACTGAAGCTTTCTTT,CASSPRTVGTEAFF
-,TRBV27,-,TRBJ2-1,TGTGCCAGCAGTTCCCCGGGTACTGTTTACAATGAGCAGTTCTTC,CASSSPGTVYNEQFF
TRBD2,TRBV7-9,-,TRBJ2-1,TGTGCCAGCAGCCCGCGACTAGCGGGAGTCAACAAAGAGCAGTTCTTC,CASSPRLAGVNKEQFF
TRBD2,TRBV11-2,-,TRBJ2-1,TGTGCCAGCAGCCAGACCGCGGCGGGAGTCGCCAATGAGCAGTTCTTC,CASSQTAAGVANEQFF
-,TRBV5-1,few,TRBJ2-2,TGCGCCAGCAGGAGACAGTCGAACACCGGGGAGCTGTTTTTT,CASRRQSNTGELFF
TRBD1,TRBV5-1,-,TRBJ2-1,TGCGCCAGCAGCAGGGACAGGGAGGGCAATGAGCAGTTCTTC,CASSRDREGNEQFF
TRBD2,TRBV3-1/TRBV3-2,-,TRBJ2-2,TGTGCCAGCAGCCCCGGACTAGCGGTTGGCTCCGGGGAGCTGTTTTTT,CASSPGLAVGSGELFF
TRBD2,TRBV11-2,-,TRBJ2-4,TGTGCCAGCAGCCTCCTAGGCGGGAGAAACATTCAGTACTTC,CASSLLGGRNIQYF
-,TRBV28,-,TRBJ2-7,TGTGCCAGCAGTTTGGCCGGGAACACCTACGAGCAGTACTTC,CASSLAGNTYEQYF
-,TRBV7-9,-,TRBJ1-1,TGTGCCAGCAGCTCCGTTGAATTTGCGGCTTTCTTT,CASSSVEFAAFF
-,TRBV5-1,-,TRBJ2-5,TGCGCCAGCAGCTTGGGCGGCAGGGCCCAAGAGACCCAGTACTTC,CASSLGGRAQETQYF
-,TRBV5-1,-,TRBJ1-4,TGCGCCAGCAGCCCCCGGCTAGCGGGAGGGGGTGAAAAACTGTTTTTT,CASSPRLAGGGEKLFF
-,TRBV18,-,TRBJ2-7,TGTGCCAGCTCACGGGGCAGGGTAGATCCCTACGAGCAGTACTTC,CASSRGRVDPYEQYF
-,TRBV5-1,-,TRBJ2-2,TGCGCCAGCAGCTTGGAACCCTGGGTAGGGCGGGCGAACACCGGGGAGCTGTTTTTT,CASSLEPWVGRANTGELFF
-,TRBV29-1,-,TRBJ2-5,TGCAGCGTTGAATTCCAGGCGCAACAAGAGACCCAGTACTTC,CSVEFQAQQETQYF
TRBD2,TRBV3-1/TRBV3-2,-,TRBJ2-1,TGTGCCAGCAGCCAACATCCTAGCGGGAAATATAATGAGCAGTTCTTC,CASSQHPSGKYNEQFF
TRBD2,TRBV7-2,-,TRBJ2-1,TGTGCCAGCAGCTCTATATACGGGGGGAGGGCGAGCTCCTACAATGAGCAGTTCTTC,CASSSIYGGRASSYNEQFF
-,TRBV30,-,TRBJ1-5,TGTGCCTGGAGTGTAACGGAGACTCAGCCCCAGCATTTT,CAWSVTETQPQHF
-,TRBV6-5,medium-sized,TRBJ2-7,TGTGCCAGCAGTCAACAGGGTATAAGCGAGCAGTACTTC,CASSQQGISEQYF
-,TRBV19,-,TRBJ2-7,TGTGCCAGTAGTATAGGCCAGGATACCTACGAGCAGTACTTC,CASSIGQDTYEQYF
-,TRBV6-5,once,TRBJ1-5,TGTGCCAGCAGCGTCGTGGTCAGTCAGCCCCAGCATTTT,CASSVVVSQPQHF
-,TRBV15,-,TRBJ2-1,TGTGCCACCAGCAGAGCAGGGCCCCAATACAATGAGCAGTTCTTC,CATSRAGPQYNEQFF
-,TRBV7-2,once,TRBJ2-7,TGTGCCAGCAGCTTTGACAGGCTCTACGAGCAGTACTTC,CASSFDRLYEQYF
-,TRBV19,-,TRBJ1-5,TGTGCCAGTAGTATTCAAACAGGGCGACAGCCCCAGCATTTT,CASSIQTGRQPQHF
-,TRBV2,-,TRBJ1-5,TGTGCCAGCAGAGCGAGCAATCAGCCCCAGCATTTT,CASRASNQPQHF
-,TRBV6-5,-,TRBJ1-1,TGTGCCAGCAGTCCGAGCGGGGGCAGTCGGGGGGCTTTCTTT,CASSPSGGSRGAFF
TRBD1,TRBV6-4,-,TRBJ1-1,TGTGCCAGCAGGTCCCTTCCCGGGACAGGGAAGGGAGACAGTGAAGCTTTCTTT,CASRSLPGTGKGDSEAFF
TRBD2,TRBV5-1,-,TRBJ2-3,TGCGCCAGCAGCTTGACGGGACTATACACAGATACGCAGTATTTT,CASSLTGLYTDTQYF
-,TRBV7-2,-,TRBJ1-6,TGTGCCAGCAGCTTACAGGGGAGTAATTCACCCCTCCACTTT,CASSLQGSNSPLHF
TRBD2,TRBV28,-,TRBJ2-3,TGTGCCAGCAGTCTCCCACTAGCGGGACCCACAGATACGCAGTATTTT,CASSLPLAGPTDTQYF
TRBD2,TRBV9,few,TRBJ2-1,TGTGCCAGCAGCAAGACAGCCGGACTAGCGGGGGACAATGAGCAGTTCTTC,CASSKTAGLAGDNEQFF
-,TRBV5-1,-,TRBJ2-3,TGCGCCAGCAGCTTGGGAGGGTCCCCGGCCACAGATACGCAGTATTTT,CASSLGGSPATDTQYF
TRBD1,TRBV29-1,-,TRBJ1-1,TGCAGCGGGGACAGGCTGGGGTTAGCTTTCTTT,CSGDRLGLAFF
-,TRBV18,-,TRBJ2-7,TGTGCCAGCTCACCTCTAGGAGAGTCCTACGAGCAGTACTTC,CASSPLGESYEQYF
-,TRBV6-5,few,TRBJ1-3,TGTGCCAGCAAGACTTCCTCTGGAAACACCATATATTTT,CASKTSSGNTIYF
TRBD2,TRBV6-6,-,TRBJ2-7,TGTGCCAGCAGTCGAAGCGGACTAGCGGGAATCCCTGGTGTCTACGAGCAGTACTTC,CASSRSGLAGIPGVYEQYF
-,TRBV28,-,TRBJ2-7,TGTGCCAGCAGACTCGGACTGCCCACCGGCGAGCAGTACTTC,CASRLGLPTGEQYF
TRBD2,TRBV10-3,-,TRBJ2-3,TGTGCCATCAGTGACCGGGAGGAGGCCTTCGATACGCAGTATTTT,CAISDREEAFDTQYF
TRBD1,TRBV3-1/TRBV3-2,-,TRBJ2-4,TGTGCCAGCAGCACGCAAACAGGGGGCGGCTCCAAAAACATTCAGTACTTC,CASSTQTGGGSKNIQYF
TRBD2,TRBV7-9,once,TRBJ2-7,TGTGCCAGCAGCGTTGGGGGGGGTACCTACGAGCAGTACTTC,CASSVGGGTYEQYF
TRBD2,TRBV2,-,TRBJ2-5,TGTGCCAGCACGCGGGAGGGCCTAGAGACCCAGTACTTC,CASTREGLETQYF
-,TRBV9,-,TRBJ2-1,TGTGCCAGCAGCGTTCTTAGCGGAGTATACAATGAGCAGTTCTTC,CASSVLSGVYNEQFF
-,TRBV7-9,-,TRBJ2-1,TGTGCCAGCAGCTTTTGGGCGGGACCTCCCGATGAGCAGTTCTTC,CASSFWAGPPDEQFF
TRBD1,TRBV7-2,-,TRBJ1-6,TGTGCCAGCAGCTCGACAGGGAGCAATAATTCACCCCTCCACTTT,CASSSTGSNNSPLHF
TRBD2,TRBV28,-,TRBJ2-3,TGTGCCAGCTTATCGACTAGCGGGAGAACAGATACGCAGTATTTT,CASLSTSGRTDTQYF
TRBD1,TRBV2,-,TRBJ2-1,TGTGCCAGCATTGGGACAGGGGGCTACAATGAGCAGTTCTTC,CASIGTGGYNEQFF
-,TRBV7-7,once,TRBJ1-3,TGTGCTAGCAGCCCAGGGGCGGGTGGAAGAAACACCATATATTTT,CASSPGAGGRNTIYF
TRBD1,TRBV28,-,TRBJ1-1,TGTGCCAGCAGCGCTCCGGGACAGGGGAACACTGAAGCTTTCTTT,CASSAPGQGNTEAFF
TRBD1,TRBV2,-,TRBJ2-5,TGTGCCAGCAACAGGGACAGGGGTGAGACCCAGTACTTC,CASNRDRGETQYF
-,TRBV11-2,-,TRBJ1-1,TGTGCCAGCACCAGATCGACAGACATGAACACTGAAGCTTTCTTT,CASTRSTDMNTEAFF
TRBD2,TRBV27,-,TRBJ2-6,TGTGCCAGCAGTTTGGATCAGCGGGGCTCTGGGGCCAACGTCCTGACTTTC,CASSLDQRGSGANVLTF
-,TRBV4-1,-,TRBJ2-7,TGCGCCAGCAGCCAAGGAGAACAGGGATACGAGCAGTACTTC,CASSQGEQGYEQYF
TRBD1,TRBV7-2,-,TRBJ2-1,TGTGCCAGCAGCTTAACTCGGGCACAGGGGGTTTACAATGAGCAGTTCTTC,CASSLTRAQGVYNEQFF
-,TRBV6-4,-,TRBJ2-1,TGTGCCAGCAGTGACTCAGCGTTTAGCTCCTACAATGAGCAGTTCTTC,CASSDSAFSSYNEQFF